This is a list of T cell receptor beta chains from one sample in a study of beta chain features in type 1 diabetes. Assay: immunoSEQ multiplex PCR; the TCRdb copy retains only in-frame clones and omits some. Altogether about 220,000 clones are present, about a tenth being singletons, with the ten largest covering roughly 1.4%. The sequenced sample was central memory CD4+ T cells from blood. These receptors all come from a man aged 18 to 30 in good health. Each CDR3 is given with its conserved first and last residue. Fields, in order: J gene, CDR3 length, clone size, V gene, D gene, CDR3 protein, CDR3 DNA. A D gene is named only where the DNA matches it firmly. Clone size is given for some rows only: seen once, a few or many times, or a class if the clone is expanded.

TRBJ2-1 | 15 | few | TRBV2 | TRBD2 | CASSESGTSIYEQFF | TGTGCCAGCAGCGAATCCGGGACTAGCATCTATGAGCAGTTCTTC
TRBJ2-7 | 12 | NA | TRBV29-1 | NA | CSVEMGGHEQYF | TGCAGCGTTGAGATGGGCGGTCACGAGCAGTACTTC
TRBJ2-1 | 11 | medium-sized | TRBV30 | NA | CAWTRFNEQFF | TGTGCCTGGACCCGTTTCAATGAGCAGTTCTTC
TRBJ2-1 | 15 | NA | TRBV2 | NA | CASSEYVQGLGEQFF | TGTGCCAGCAGTGAATATGTGCAGGGGCTGGGTGAGCAGTTCTTC
TRBJ2-2 | 16 | NA | TRBV4-3 | NA | CASSQSPTGVTGELFF | TGCGCCAGCAGCCAATCGCCGACGGGAGTCACCGGGGAGCTGTTTTTT
TRBJ2-6 | 19 | NA | TRBV30 | TRBD2 | CAWSWSFGGRESGANVLTF | TGTGCCTGGAGTTGGTCGTTCGGCGGGAGGGAGTCTGGGGCCAACGTCCTGACTTTC
TRBJ2-6 | 16 | NA | TRBV30 | NA | CAWRTLLGSGANVLTF | TGTGCCTGGAGGACTCTACTGGGGTCTGGGGCCAACGTCCTGACTTTC
TRBJ1-5 | 15 | few | TRBV15 | NA | CATSRERGSNQPQHF | TGTGCCACCAGCAGAGAAAGGGGGAGCAATCAGCCCCAGCATTTT
TRBJ2-3 | 13 | NA | TRBV30 | NA | CAWEGGGTDTQYF | TGTGCCTGGGAAGGAGGCGGCACAGATACGCAGTATTTT
TRBJ2-5 | 16 | NA | TRBV5-4 | NA | CASSALVGGPQETQYF | TGTGCCAGCAGCGCGCTGGTGGGGGGTCCCCAAGAGACCCAGTACTTC
TRBJ1-2 | 12 | NA | TRBV7-6 | NA | CASSLGGGGYTF | TGTGCCAGCAGCTTAGGGGGAGGTGGCTACACCTTC
TRBJ2-1 | 14 | NA | TRBV7-2 | NA | CASSLDQGANEQFF | TGTGCCAGCAGCTTAGATCAGGGAGCAAATGAGCAGTTCTTC
TRBJ2-7 | 14 | NA | TRBV5-1 | NA | CASSPTGQTYEQYF | TGCGCCAGCAGTCCAACCGGACAGACTTACGAGCAGTACTTC